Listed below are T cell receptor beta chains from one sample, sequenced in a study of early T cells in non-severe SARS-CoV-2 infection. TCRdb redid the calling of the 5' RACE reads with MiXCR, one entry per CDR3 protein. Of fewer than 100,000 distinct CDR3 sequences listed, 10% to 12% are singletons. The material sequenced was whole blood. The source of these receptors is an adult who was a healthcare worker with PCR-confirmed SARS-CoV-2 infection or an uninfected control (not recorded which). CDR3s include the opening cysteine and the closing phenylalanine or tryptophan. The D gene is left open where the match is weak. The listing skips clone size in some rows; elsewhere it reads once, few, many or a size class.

CASREGEQFF | TGTGCCAGCAGGGAGGGTGAGCAGTTCTTC | TRBJ2-1 | few | TRBV7-8 | NA
CASSLAQTGGTEAFF | TGTGCCAGCAGCTTAGCCCAAACAGGGGGCACTGAAGCTTTCTTT | TRBJ1-1 | many | TRBV11-2 | TRBD1
CASSLRGNQPQHF | TGTGCCAGCAGCTTACGGGGAAATCAGCCCCAGCATTTT | TRBJ1-5 | few | TRBV11-2 | NA
CASSLGTGFTNEQFF | TGTGCCAGCAGTTTGGGGACAGGGTTTACCAATGAGCAGTTCTTC | TRBJ2-1 | many | TRBV12-3/TRBV12-4 | TRBD1
CASSSTGAIRERETQYF | TGCGCCAGCAGCTCGACAGGGGCAATAAGGGAACGAGAGACCCAGTACTTC | TRBJ2-5 | many | TRBV5-1 | TRBD1
CASSEVAGEETQYF | TGTGCCAGCAGTGAAGTGGCAGGGGAAGAGACCCAGTACTTC | TRBJ2-5 | few | TRBV2 | NA
CARGETPKDPEAFF | TGTGCCAGGGGCGAGACCCCAAAGGACCCTGAAGCTTTCTTT | TRBJ1-1 | few | TRBV6-4 | NA
CASGGTGAHEQYF | TGTGCCAGCGGGGGGACAGGGGCCCACGAGCAGTACTTC | TRBJ2-7 | many | TRBV11-1 | TRBD1
CASSYPRTSGGKSPYEQYF | TGTGCCAGCAGTTACCCCCGGACTAGCGGGGGTAAAAGTCCCTACGAGCAGTACTTC | TRBJ2-7 | NA | TRBV6-6 | TRBD2
CSVVSGQGARGYGYTF | TGCAGCGTTGTCTCGGGACAGGGGGCGCGAGGCTATGGCTACACCTTC | TRBJ1-2 | once | TRBV29-1 | TRBD1
CASGLISGGNTGELFF | TGTGCTAGTGGTTTGATCAGCGGGGGTAACACCGGGGAGCTGTTTTTT | TRBJ2-2 | NA | TRBV12-5 | TRBD2
CASRSIRGFHEQYF | TGTGCCAGCAGGTCGATCAGGGGTTTCCACGAGCAGTACTTC | TRBJ2-7 | many | TRBV6-1 | NA
CASSVVGGSYNEQFF | TGTGCCAGCAGCGTAGTAGGGGGCTCCTACAATGAGCAGTTCTTC | TRBJ2-1 | many | TRBV9 | NA
CASTTGAGGSYEQYF | TGTGCTAGTACCACAGGAGCGGGGGGCTCCTACGAGCAGTACTTC | TRBJ2-7 | few | TRBV12-5 | TRBD2
CASSFVGVNSPLHF | TGTGCCAGCAGCTTCGTAGGAGTTAATTCACCCCTCCACTTT | TRBJ1-6 | few | TRBV7-9 | NA
CSARDLDRVNTEAFF | TGCAGTGCTAGAGATCTAGACAGGGTGAACACTGAAGCTTTCTTT | TRBJ1-1 | many | TRBV20-1 | TRBD1
CASSHTDTQYF | TGTGCCAGCAGTCACACAGATACGCAGTATTTT | TRBJ2-3 | many | TRBV27 | NA
CASSLGAGLGNTIYF | TGCGCCAGCAGCTTGGGGGCAGGTCTCGGGAACACCATATATTTT | TRBJ1-3 | NA | TRBV5-1 | NA
CSARTGENTGELFF | TGCAGTGCTCGGACAGGGGAAAACACCGGGGAGCTGTTTTTT | TRBJ2-2 | NA | TRBV20-1 | TRBD1
CASSARPDQPQHF | TGTGCCAGCAGCGCCAGACCGGATCAGCCCCAGCATTTT | TRBJ1-5 | NA | TRBV7-6 | NA
CASIHGRGSGANVLTF | TGTGCCAGCATCCACGGTCGGGGATCTGGGGCCAACGTCCTGACTTTC | TRBJ2-6 | many | TRBV7-9 | NA
CASSLAKETQYF | TGTGCCAGCAGCTTAGCGAAGGAGACCCAGTACTTC | TRBJ2-5 | few | TRBV7-2 | NA
CSARASGDLGYTF | TGCAGTGCTAGGGCATCAGGGGATCTTGGCTACACCTTC | TRBJ1-2 | NA | TRBV20-1 | NA
CASSPPVGLAGGVWYYEQYF | TGTGCCAGCTCACCACCGGTCGGACTAGCGGGGGGTGTGTGGTACTACGAGCAGTACTTC | TRBJ2-7 | many | TRBV18 | TRBD2
CASSYSRLLSSYNEQFF | TGTGCCAGCAGTTACTCGAGGCTGCTTAGCTCCTACAATGAGCAGTTCTTC | TRBJ2-1 | many | TRBV6-2/TRBV6-3 | NA
CASTPFRDNSYEQYF | TGCGCCAGCACCCCTTTCCGGGACAACTCCTACGAGCAGTACTTC | TRBJ2-7 | NA | TRBV4-1 | NA
CAWSALDTQYF | TGTGCCTGGAGTGCGTTGGATACGCAGTATTTT | TRBJ2-3 | few | TRBV30 | NA
CASSPDAGGYADTQYF | TGTGCCAGCAGCCCTGACGCGGGGGGGTACGCAGATACGCAGTATTTT | TRBJ2-3 | few | TRBV9 | TRBD2
CAIRGRADGTDTQYF | TGTGCCATCCGGGGAAGGGCAGATGGCACAGATACGCAGTATTTT | TRBJ2-3 | many | TRBV10-3 | NA
CASSQGAGISYNEQFF | TGTGCCAGCAGCCAAGGTGCGGGTATCTCCTACAATGAGCAGTTCTTC | TRBJ2-1 | once | TRBV4-2 | NA
CASSWDPHTEAFF | TGTGCCAGCAGCTGGGACCCCCACACTGAAGCTTTCTTT | TRBJ1-1 | many | TRBV5-5 | NA
CASSQDPQGAMYEQYF | TGCGCCAGCAGCCAAGATCCCCAGGGGGCGATGTACGAGCAGTACTTC | TRBJ2-7 | many | TRBV4-1 | TRBD1
CASSFGSGELFF | TGTGCCAGCAGCTTTGGGTCCGGGGAGCTGTTTTTT | TRBJ2-2 | many | TRBV11-3 | NA
CSARVTGQGASNYGYTF | TGCAGTGCTAGAGTAACCGGGCAGGGGGCGAGTAACTATGGCTACACCTTC | TRBJ1-2 | NA | TRBV20-1 | TRBD1
CSVGGGLYNEQFF | TGCAGCGTTGGAGGGGGACTTTACAATGAGCAGTTCTTC | TRBJ2-1 | many | TRBV29-1 | NA
CATHRLAGTQETQYF | TGTGCCACCCATCGACTAGCGGGGACACAAGAGACCCAGTACTTC | TRBJ2-5 | many | TRBV5-6 | TRBD2
CASSLKRTASTDTQYF | TGTGCCAGCAGTCTCAAACGGACAGCTAGCACAGATACGCAGTATTTT | TRBJ2-3 | few | TRBV12-3/TRBV12-4 | NA
CASSPTGGDEKLFF | TGTGCCAGCAGCCCCACAGGGGGCGATGAAAAACTGTTTTTT | TRBJ1-4 | many | TRBV7-6 | TRBD1
CATPGVVTDTQYF | TGTGCCACCCCCGGGGTAGTCACAGATACGCAGTATTTT | TRBJ2-3 | NA | TRBV2 | NA
CASGLGVEETQYF | TGTGCTAGTGGTTTGGGGGTTGAAGAGACCCAGTACTTC | TRBJ2-5 | few | TRBV12-5 | NA
CASSGTSGGNTQYF | TGTGCCAGCAGTGGGACTAGCGGGGGGAATACGCAGTATTTT | TRBJ2-3 | few | TRBV12-3/TRBV12-4 | TRBD2
CASSSPRRGGQDTQYF | TGTGCCAGCAGCTCCCCCCGGCGGGGGGGCCAAGATACGCAGTATTTT | TRBJ2-3 | many | TRBV7-9 | TRBD2
CSASPLTSTQETQYF | TGCAGTGCTAGCCCGCTCACGTCCACCCAAGAGACCCAGTACTTC | TRBJ2-5 | few | TRBV20-1 | NA
CASSYPASGGPIGEQYF | TGTGCCAGCAGTTACCCCGCTAGCGGGGGCCCCATAGGGGAGCAGTACTTC | TRBJ2-7 | NA | TRBV6-6 | TRBD2
CASGFQGSSPLHF | TGTGCTAGTGGTTTCCAGGGTAGTTCACCCCTCCACTTT | TRBJ1-6 | many | TRBV12-5 | NA
CASEKGYEQFF | TGTGCTAGTGAGAAGGGGTATGAGCAGTTCTTC | TRBJ2-1 | few | TRBV12-5 | NA
CASSQGQGGEKLFF | TGCGCCAGCAGCCAAGGACAGGGGGGTGAAAAACTGTTTTTT | TRBJ1-4 | few | TRBV4-3 | TRBD1
CASKPKESYNSPLHF | TGTGCCAGCAAACCAAAGGAGTCCTATAATTCACCCCTCCACTTT | TRBJ1-6 | few | TRBV6-5 | NA
CASRRYTNTGELFF | TGTGCCAGCAGACGGTACACGAACACCGGGGAGCTGTTTTTT | TRBJ2-2 | many | TRBV7-8 | NA
CASSYPTETNYGYTF | TGTGCCAGCAGTTACCCGACTGAGACTAACTATGGCTACACCTTC | TRBJ1-2 | few | TRBV6-6 | NA
CASRGPHEQYF | TGTGCCAGCAGGGGGCCCCACGAGCAGTACTTC | TRBJ2-7 | few | TRBV27 | NA
CASSSFPYPGLSTDTQYF | TGTGCCAGCAGCTCCTTTCCATATCCGGGACTCAGCACAGATACGCAGTATTTT | TRBJ2-3 | NA | TRBV7-2 | NA
CAWSVRQGAEKLFF | TGTGCCTGGAGTGTACGACAGGGGGCTGAAAAACTGTTTTTT | TRBJ1-4 | many | TRBV30 | TRBD1
CASSFTGASTDTQYF | TGTGCCAGCAGTTTTACAGGGGCGAGCACAGATACGCAGTATTTT | TRBJ2-3 | NA | TRBV27 | TRBD1
CASSLFVNEQYF | TGTGCCAGCAGCCTCTTTGTGAACGAGCAGTACTTC | TRBJ2-7 | few | TRBV7-8 | NA
CASSLDKETQYF | TGTGCCAGCAGCTTGGATAAAGAGACCCAGTACTTC | TRBJ2-5 | many | TRBV7-9 | NA
CASSVGGRSSENTIYF | TGTGCCAGCAGCGTAGGTGGCCGCTCCTCTGAAAACACCATATATTTT | TRBJ1-3 | many | TRBV9 | NA
CASSPGTGPYEQYF | TGTGCCAGCAGTCCAGGGACAGGGCCCTACGAGCAGTACTTC | TRBJ2-7 | NA | TRBV6-5 | TRBD1
CASSLDRGRTGELFF | TGTGCCAGCAGCCTGGACAGGGGGCGGACCGGGGAGCTGTTTTTT | TRBJ2-2 | few | TRBV12-3/TRBV12-4 | TRBD1